This TCR beta chain stems from a study of shared T cell receptors in the human thymus. Assay used: immunoSEQ multiplex PCR; TCRdb lists only in-frame clones, some missing. This sample has approximately 490,000 clones, with around 82% found just once. From germline, CDR1 is LNHNV and CDR2 YYDKDF (reference sequence). The CDR3 is made up of 13 amino acids. V was clipped by 3 bases and J by 3 bases, with 9 bases between them. The sample was also reused in another study, on human thymus T cells. This second report adds: Serving as donors were healthy Finnish infants, each of whom was having open corrective surgery for congenital heart defects. Repertoires sampled from thymus and blood appeared biased in V and J gene usage.

What was sequenced was thymocytes. The receptor's source is a boy under two years old with a congenital heart defect. This sequence joins TRBV15 and TRBJ2-7; tentative D call: TRBD2 (5 bases). The CDR3 region is CATSSHSDYEQYF. The CDR3 DNA is TGTGCCACCAGCAGCCATAGCGACTACGAGCAGTACTTC. The variable domain in full, with the rest retrieved from reference TRBV15 and TRBJ2-7, is DAMVIQNPRYQVTQFGKPVTLSCSQTLNHNVMYWYQQKSSQAPKLLFHYYDKDFNNEADTPDNFQSRRPNTSFCFLDIRSPGLGDTAMYLCATSSHSDYEQYFGPGTRLTVT.